This T cell receptor beta chain appears in the sequencing data of a study of blood T cell dynamics during melanoma immunotherapy. Study-wide background: Metastatic melanoma patients received first-line pembrolizumab or nivolumab plus ipilimumab.

Time point noted: pre-treatment baseline. One draw preceded checkpoint blockade; another followed its first cycle at week 3. This clone was counted once. This CDR3 is built from 14 residues. Germline lookup yields CDR1 SGHTA and CDR2 FQGNSA. V lost 5 bases and J lost 3; bases outside the gene matches: 6. Profiled with immunoSEQ multiplex PCR; TCRdb holds only in-frame clones, not every one. The table has approximately 6,500 clones, about nine tenths seen once. V gene TRBV7-2 combines with J gene TRBJ2-7, with 8 bases fitting TRBD2. The clonotype originates from a human donor with melanoma. The source material was cell-free DNA from blood, sampled from a patient treated with checkpoint blockade. The DNA of the CDR3 is TGTGCCAGCAGCGCGCCGGGACTAGGCTACGAGCAGTACTTC. Its translation: CASSAPGLGYEQYF.